This T cell receptor beta chain was profiled in a study of CD8 T cells in ankylosing spondylitis. TCRdb itself ran the 5' RACE reads through MiXCR, one entry per CDR3 protein. The sample contains approximately 190,000 distinct CDR3 sequences, approximately 13% of which appear only once. Many counts were recorded for this clonotype. The CDR3 consists of 13 residues. The V end lost 6 bases, the J end lost 3 bases, and 9 bases lay between the germline ends. Source material: blood, either unsorted or a sorted T cell fraction (not recorded which). The chain combines TRBV12-3 or TRBV12-4 with TRBJ2-4; D remains ambiguous. This clonotype originated in a female donor with ankylosing spondylitis or in good health (not recorded which). The CDR3 sequence is CASRGFGKNIQYF. The CDR3 bases are TGTGCCAGCAGGGGGTTTGGCAAAAACATTCAGTACTTC.